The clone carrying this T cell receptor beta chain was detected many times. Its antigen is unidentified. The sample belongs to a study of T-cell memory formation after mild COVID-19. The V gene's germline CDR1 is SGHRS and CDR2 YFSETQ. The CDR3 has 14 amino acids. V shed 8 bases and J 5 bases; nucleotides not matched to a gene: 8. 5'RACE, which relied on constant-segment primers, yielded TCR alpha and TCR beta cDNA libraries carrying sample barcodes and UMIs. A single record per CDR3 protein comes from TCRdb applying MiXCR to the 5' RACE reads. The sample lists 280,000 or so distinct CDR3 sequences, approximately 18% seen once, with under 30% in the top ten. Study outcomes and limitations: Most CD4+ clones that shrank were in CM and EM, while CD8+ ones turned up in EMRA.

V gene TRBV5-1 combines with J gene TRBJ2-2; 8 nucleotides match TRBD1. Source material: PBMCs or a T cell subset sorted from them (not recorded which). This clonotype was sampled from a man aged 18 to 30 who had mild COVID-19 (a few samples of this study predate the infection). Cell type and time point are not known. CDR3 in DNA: TGCGCCAGTACCCAGGGGGCTGTGACCGGGGAGCTGTTTTTT. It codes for CASTQGAVTGELFF. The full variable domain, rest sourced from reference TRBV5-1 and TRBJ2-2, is KAGVTQTPRYLIKTRGQQVTLSCSPISGHRSVSWYQQTPGQGLQFLFEYFSETQRNKGNFPGRFSGRQFSNSRSEMNVSTLELGDSALYLCASTQGAVTGELFFGEGSRLTVL.